Each of the 6 T cell receptor beta chains below was sequenced from the same sample in a study of blood T cell repertoires in COVID-19. Sequencing used immunoSEQ multiplex PCR; TCRdb keeps in-frame clones, though not all of them. The sample yields about 130,000 clones, almost 85% seen once. Source material: peripheral blood. The receptors shown here come from a woman aged 30 to 39 who had recovered from COVID-19.

The chain joins TRBV6-1 to TRBJ1-3; TRBD1 is a possible D gene (6 bases). Trimming cost V 4 bases and J 4 bases, with 20 bases left between them. Germline values: CDR1 MNHNS, CDR2 SASEGT. The CDR3 is 17 amino acids. The CDR3 protein is CASSASRGALLGNTIYF. DNA for the CDR3: TGTGCCAGCAGTGCGTCTCGGGGGGCCTTGTTGGGAAACACCATATATTTT.

This clone was detected a few times. The chain links TRBV30 to TRBJ1-5, with 10 bases matching TRBD1. The germline CDR1 and CDR2 sequences are GTSNPN and SVGIG (reference sequence). Unmatched junction bases numbered 3, after V lost 4 bases and J lost 0 bases. CDR3 length: 15 residues. The CDR3 sequence: CAWTRQGASNQPQHF. The DNA for the CDR3 is TGTGCCTGGACCCGACAGGGGGCTAGCAATCAGCCCCAGCATTTT.

The chain is built from TRBV7-9 and TRBJ1-1, with a possible D match to TRBD1 (6 bases). The CDR3 is made up of 17 amino acids. Germline values: CDR1 SEHNR, CDR2 FQNEAQ (reference sequence). The ends were cut back, 0 bases at V and 3 bases at J, with 17 bases in the middle. CDR3 sequence: CASSLARDTIGDTEAFF. The CDR3 coding sequence is TGTGCCAGCAGCTTAGCCCGGGACACAATAGGGGACACTGAAGCTTTCTTT.

The chain couples TRBV2 to TRBJ2-7; possible D gene TRBD2, 5 bases. Trimming shortened V by 4 bases and J by 3 bases, and 10 bases separated the two germline ends. Germline assignment: CDR1 SNHLY and CDR2 FYNNEI. The CDR3 has 13 residues. The CDR3 here is CASSAGSVYEQYF. The CDR3 DNA reads TGTGCCAGCAGTGCGGGGTCTGTCTACGAGCAGTACTTC.

In this sample, this clone turned up once. The chain combines TRBV9 with TRBJ2-2, with D tentatively TRBD2 (5 bases). Trimming cost V 0 bases and J 4 bases, with 10 bases left between them. Germline CDR1 is SGDLS and CDR2 is YYNGEE. The CDR3 consists of 15 residues. The CDR3 reads CASSVDLASTGELFF. In DNA form, the CDR3 reads TGTGCCAGCAGCGTAGATCTAGCATCCACCGGGGAGCTGTTTTTT.

The gene calls are TRBV7-9 and TRBJ2-2; TRBD2 might be the D (5 bases). Trimming pared 2 bases from V and 3 bases from J, leaving 13 bases between. Germline V gives CDR1 SEHNR, CDR2 FQNEAQ (reference sequence). The CDR3 extends over 16 amino acids. CDR3 coding DNA: TGTGCCAGCAGCTTAACAGAGGCCGGGGACACCGGGGAGCTGTTTTTT. As protein: CASSLTEAGDTGELFF.